The 11 T cell receptor beta chains presented below share a single source sample, sequenced in a study of cytomegalovirus exposure and HLA in healthy donors. PCR amplification relied on 60 Vbeta primers (plus 13 Jbeta primers). Sequenced by immunoSEQ multiplex PCR; TCRdb stores in-frame clones only, minus some. The data hold around 90,000 clones, with 85% observed a single time. Sequenced: PBMCs. The receptors were sampled from a man aged 35-49 years in good health and CMV-seropositive.

The V gene is TRBV18, the J gene TRBJ2-5; 7 nucleotides agree with TRBD1. CDR1 is KGHSH and CDR2 is LQKENI in the germline V gene. Unmatched junction bases numbered 0, after V lost 5 bases and J lost 3 bases. The CDR3 covers 12 residues. CDR3 nucleotides: TGTGCCAGCTCAGGGACAGAAGAGACCCAGTACTTC. Translated, it gives CASSGTEETQYF.

V is TRBV4-1 and J is TRBJ2-3; a weak D match, TRBD2 (6 bases). The ends were cut back, 0 bases at V and 0 bases at J, with 13 bases in the middle. CDR1 and CDR2 (germline): MGHRA, YSYEKL. The CDR3 has 17 amino acids. The CDR3 DNA reads as TGCGCCAGCAGCCAAGATCTCGGGGGATCTAGCACAGATACGCAGTATTTT. Its protein is CASSQDLGGSSTDTQYF.

V usage is TRBV19 and J usage is TRBJ2-1, with D perhaps TRBD1 (5 bases). The CDR3 covers 12 residues. V gave up 6 bases and J gave up 9 bases, with 12 bases separating them. Germline CDR1 LNHDA, CDR2 SQIVND (reference sequence). The CDR3 region has the DNA TGTGCCAGTAGCTGGACAAGGGGTGAGCAGTTCTTC. This gives the protein CASSWTRGEQFF.

The chain is built from TRBV14 and TRBJ1-6; no clear D gene. Looked up from germline, CDR1 is SGHDN and CDR2 is FVKESK. V was pared by 0 bases and J by 0 bases, with 12 bases between. CDR3 length: 18 residues. The CDR3 reads CASSQDLIGSSYNSPLHF. In DNA form, the CDR3 reads TGTGCCAGCAGCCAAGATCTTATAGGGAGCTCCTATAATTCACCCCTCCACTTT.

The rearrangement links TRBV2 to TRBJ2-3, with D perhaps matching TRBD1 (6 bases). Germline values: CDR1 SNHLY, CDR2 FYNNEI. V lost 8 bases to trimming and J lost 0 bases, with 15 bases between them. The CDR3 totals 15 residues. The CDR3 coding sequence is TGTGCCAGCTGGCAAGGGGGTCTAAGCACAGATACGCAGTATTTT. Amino acid sequence: CASWQGGLSTDTQYF. Variable domain in full (rest from reference TRBV2 and TRBJ2-3): EPEVTQTPSHQVTQMGQEVILRCVPISNHLYFYWYRQILGQKVEFLVSFYNNEISEKSEIFDDQFSVERPDGSNFTLKIRSTKLEDSAMYFCASWQGGLSTDTQYFGPGTRLTVL.

This CDR3 is CASSRGGTGALEQYF. Here the CDR3 DNA reads TGTGCCAGCAGCCGGGGGGGGACAGGGGCCCTCGAGCAGTACTTC. V is TRBV5-4 and J is TRBJ2-7; 10 nucleotides line up with TRBD1. The junction had 10 bases not matched to a gene; V was cut back by 4 bases and J by 6 bases. CDR3 size: 15 residues. Germline lookup yields CDR1 SGHNT and CDR2 YYREEE (reference sequence).

CDR3 in amino acids: CASSESAGGFYNEQFF. The CDR3 nucleotides are TGTGCCAGCAGTGAATCGGCGGGGGGGTTCTACAATGAGCAGTTCTTC. The genes are TRBV2 and TRBJ2-1, with 9 bases lining up with TRBD2. Germline V lookup: CDR1 SNHLY, CDR2 FYNNEI. V dropped 2 bases and J dropped 3; count of bases not matched to a gene: 5. This CDR3 is 16 amino acids long.

The rearrangement links TRBV6-1 to TRBJ2-5, with TRBD2 identical over 9 bases. With 3 bases clipped from V and 6 bases from J, the junction kept 8 bases outside the gene matches. Per germline, CDR1 MNHNS and CDR2 SASEGT. The CDR3 has 15 amino acids. The CDR3 DNA follows: TGTGCCAGCAGTGATTCCCTAGCGGGGTTGAAGACCCAGTACTTC. Translated: CASSDSLAGLKTQYF.

This clone has just one count. The V gene is TRBV11-2, the J gene TRBJ2-7; the D is unclear. The CDR3 has 16 residues. Germline V lookup: CDR1 SGHAT, CDR2 FQNNGV. V lost 1 base and J lost 1, with 14 bases in between. CDR3 region: CASSLVLRVGSYEQYF. Here the CDR3 DNA reads TGTGCCAGCAGCTTAGTGCTCCGGGTAGGTTCCTACGAGCAGTACTTC. Full variable domain (missing parts from reference TRBV11-2 and TRBJ2-7): EAGVAQSPRYKIIEKRQSVAFWCNPISGHATLYWYQQILGQGPKLLIQFQNNGVVDDSQLPKDRFSAERLKGVDSTLKIQPAKLEDSAVYLCASSLVLRVGSYEQYFGPGTRLTVT.

Only a few counts were recorded for this clone. The J gene is TRBJ1-3, the V gene TRBV25-1, with D possibly TRBD1 on 6 matching bases. V lost 4 bases to trimming and J lost 12 bases, with 13 bases between them. Germline lookup yields CDR1 MGHDK and CDR2 SYGVNS. This CDR3 has 12 amino acids. As DNA, the CDR3 is TGTGCCAGCAGTGCGCAGGGGACCGTCATATATTTT. Translated: CASSAQGTVIYF.

V gene TRBV9 combines with J gene TRBJ2-6; D is unresolved. The CDR3 extends over 16 amino acids. V lost 4 bases and J lost 0, with 11 bases in between. Germline assignment: CDR1 SGDLS and CDR2 YYNGEE. The CDR3 sequence: CASSSRHISGANVLTF. The DNA of the CDR3 is TGTGCCAGCAGCTCGCGACACATCTCTGGGGCCAACGTCCTGACTTTC.